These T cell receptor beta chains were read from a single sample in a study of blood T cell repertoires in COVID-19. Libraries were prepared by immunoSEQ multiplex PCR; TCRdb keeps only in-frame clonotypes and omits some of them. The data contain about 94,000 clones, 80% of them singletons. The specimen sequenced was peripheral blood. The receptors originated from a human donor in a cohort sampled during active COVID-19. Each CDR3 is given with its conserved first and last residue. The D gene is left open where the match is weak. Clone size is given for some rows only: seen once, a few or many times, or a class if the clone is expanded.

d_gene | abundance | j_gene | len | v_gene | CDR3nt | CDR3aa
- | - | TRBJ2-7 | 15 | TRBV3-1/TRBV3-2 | TGTGCCAGCAGCCAAGACCCGACTGAAACCTACGAGCAGTACTTC | CASSQDPTETYEQYF
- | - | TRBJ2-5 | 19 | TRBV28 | TGTGCCAGCAGTTCCCAAGTGGGGTGGGACAACTGGTACCAAGAGACCCAGTACTTC | CASSSQVGWDNWYQETQYF
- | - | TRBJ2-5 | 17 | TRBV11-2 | TGTGCCAGCAGCGATACCCAAGCGTACTCGTCGAGAGAGACCCAGTACTTC | CASSDTQAYSSRETQYF
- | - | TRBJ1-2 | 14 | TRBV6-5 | TGTGCCAGCAGTCCGCAGGCACGGCGACAGTTTGCTACCTTC | CASSPQARRQFATF
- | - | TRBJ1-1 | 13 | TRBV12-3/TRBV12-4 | TGTGCCAGCAGTTTCGGGGGTAAGGGTGAAGCTTTCTTT | CASSFGGKGEAFF
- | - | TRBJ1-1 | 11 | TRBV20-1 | TGCAGTGCAAAACTAAACACTGAAGCTTTCTTT | CSAKLNTEAFF
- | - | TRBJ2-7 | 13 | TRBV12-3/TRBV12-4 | TGTGCCCCCCGCGACGGAGGACGACGGGAGCAGTACTTC | CAPRDGGRREQYF
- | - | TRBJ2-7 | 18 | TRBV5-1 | TGCGCCAGCAGCTTGCAGCCCCCAGGGACTGGGTACTCCTACGAGCAGTACTTC | CASSLQPPGTGYSYEQYF
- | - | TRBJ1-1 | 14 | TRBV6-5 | TGTGCCAGCAGTTACTCGAAGCCGAACACTGAAGCTTTCTTT | CASSYSKPNTEAFF
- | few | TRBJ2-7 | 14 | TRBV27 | TGTGCCAGCAGACCAATTTCGGACAGTTACGAGCAGTACTTC | CASRPISDSYEQYF
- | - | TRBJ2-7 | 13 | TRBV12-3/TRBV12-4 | TGTGCCAGCAGTTCCTGGAAGGGGTACGAGCAGTACTTC | CASSSWKGYEQYF
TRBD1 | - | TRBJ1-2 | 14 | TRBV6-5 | TGTGCCAGCAGCTCCACAGGGGGCGGCTATGGCTACACCTTC | CASSSTGGGYGYTF
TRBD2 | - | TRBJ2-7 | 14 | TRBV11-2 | TGTGCCAGCAGCTCTGGACTAGCGGGAGGATGGCAGTACTTC | CASSSGLAGGWQYF
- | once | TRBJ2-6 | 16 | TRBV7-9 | TGTGCCAGCAGCCCCCCTCCGAGGGCTGGGGCCAACGTCCTGACTTTC | CASSPPPRAGANVLTF
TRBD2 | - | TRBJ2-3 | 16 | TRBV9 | TGTGCCAGCAGCGTAGCGGCTAGCGGGAGTGCAGATACGCAGTATTTT | CASSVAASGSADTQYF
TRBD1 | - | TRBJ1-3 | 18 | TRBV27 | TGTGCCAGCAGTTTAAGGGGGCCCGACAGTTCAACTGGAAACACCATATATTTT | CASSLRGPDSSTGNTIYF
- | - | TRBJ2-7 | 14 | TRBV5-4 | TGTGCCAGCAGCCGTGGGACTGGTCCCTACGAGCAGTACTTC | CASSRGTGPYEQYF
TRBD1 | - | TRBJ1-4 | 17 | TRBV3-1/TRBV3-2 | TGTGCCAGCAGCCGCGGACAGGGTGGGCCAACTAATGAAAAACTGTTTTTT | CASSRGQGGPTNEKLFF
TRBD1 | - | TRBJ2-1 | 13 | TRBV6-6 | TGTGCCATCCAATCTACAGGGGATGATGAGCAGTTCTTC | CAIQSTGDDEQFF
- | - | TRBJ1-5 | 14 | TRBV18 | TGTGCCAGCTCACCACCCAGCGGCAATCAGCCCCAGCATTTT | CASSPPSGNQPQHF
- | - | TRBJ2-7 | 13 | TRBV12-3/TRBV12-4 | TGTGCCAGCAGTTTCTCGGGACTCGGCGAGCAGTACTTC | CASSFSGLGEQYF
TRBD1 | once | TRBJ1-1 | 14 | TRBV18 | TGTGCCAGCTCGCCTCAGGGGACAGGCACTGAAGCTTTCTTT | CASSPQGTGTEAFF
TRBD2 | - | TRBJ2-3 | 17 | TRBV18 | TGTGCCAGCTCACCGGGACTAGCGGGAGGTATCACAGATACGCAGTATTTT | CASSPGLAGGITDTQYF
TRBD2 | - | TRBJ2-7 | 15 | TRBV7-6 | TGTGCCAGCAGCTTAACTAGCGGGAGCCCTAACGAGCAGTACTTC | CASSLTSGSPNEQYF
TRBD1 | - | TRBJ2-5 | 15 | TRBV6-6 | TGTGCCAGCAGGACAGGGGCCATTTCCCAAGAGACCCAGTACTTC | CASRTGAISQETQYF
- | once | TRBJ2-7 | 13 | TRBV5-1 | TGCGCCAGCAGCCCGGGATATTCCTACGAGCAGTACTTC | CASSPGYSYEQYF
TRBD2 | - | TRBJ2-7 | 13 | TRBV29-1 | TGCAGCGTTCCGGGACTAGCGGGAAGCGAGCAGTACTTC | CSVPGLAGSEQYF
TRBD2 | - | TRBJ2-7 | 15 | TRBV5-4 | TGTGCCAGCAGCACACCGGGACTAGCCGCCTACGAGCAGTACTTC | CASSTPGLAAYEQYF
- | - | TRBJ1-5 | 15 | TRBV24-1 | TGTGCCACCAGTGATTCAGGGGATAGCAATCAGCCCCAGCATTTT | CATSDSGDSNQPQHF
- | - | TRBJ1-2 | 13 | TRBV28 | TGTGCCAGCAGTGACACGGTCAACTATGGCTACACCTTC | CASSDTVNYGYTF
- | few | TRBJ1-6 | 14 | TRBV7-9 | TGTGCCAGCAGTCCCACAGGTGGGAATTCACCCCTCCACTTT | CASSPTGGNSPLHF
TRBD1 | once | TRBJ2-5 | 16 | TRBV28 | TGTGCCAGCAGTATCACCGGGACAGGGGCTACGGGGACCCAGTACTTC | CASSITGTGATGTQYF
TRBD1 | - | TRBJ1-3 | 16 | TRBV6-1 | TGTGCCAGCAGTGAAGCAGGGACAGAGTCTGGAAACACCATATATTTT | CASSEAGTESGNTIYF
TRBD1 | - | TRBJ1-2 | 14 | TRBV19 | TGTGCCAGTAACAAGGGGGCATTAAACTATGGCTACACCTTC | CASNKGALNYGYTF
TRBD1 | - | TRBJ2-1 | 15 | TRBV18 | TGTGCCAGCTCACCAACAGGGGGGCTATACAATGAGCAGTTCTTC | CASSPTGGLYNEQFF
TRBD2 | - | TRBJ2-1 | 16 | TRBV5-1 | TGCGCCAGCAGCCCTTCCGGGACTAGCGGGAACAATGAGCAGTTCTTC | CASSPSGTSGNNEQFF
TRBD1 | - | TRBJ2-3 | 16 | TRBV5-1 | TGCGCCAGCAGCTTCAACCCGGGACAGGGCACAGATACGCAGTATTTT | CASSFNPGQGTDTQYF
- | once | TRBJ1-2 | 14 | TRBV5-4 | TGTGCCAGCAGCTGGGGAGGGCCTGCGCGGGGCTACACCTTC | CASSWGGPARGYTF
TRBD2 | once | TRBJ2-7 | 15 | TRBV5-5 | TGTGCCAGCAGCTCGCGGACTAGCGGGTTCTACGAGCAGTACTTC | CASSSRTSGFYEQYF
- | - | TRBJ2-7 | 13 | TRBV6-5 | TGTGCCAGCAGCCAGACAAGGACCTACGAGCAGTACTTC | CASSQTRTYEQYF
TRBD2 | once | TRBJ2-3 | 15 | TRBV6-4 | TGTGCCAGCAGTGACGGGACTAGCGGCACAGATACGCAGTATTTT | CASSDGTSGTDTQYF
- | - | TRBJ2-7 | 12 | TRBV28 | TGTGCCAGCAGGACTTACTCCTACGAGCAGTACTTC | CASRTYSYEQYF
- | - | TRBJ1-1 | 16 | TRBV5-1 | TGCGCCAGCAGCTTGTCCCCATCAGGGGTTAACACTGAAGCTTTCTTT | CASSLSPSGVNTEAFF
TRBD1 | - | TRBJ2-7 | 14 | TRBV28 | TGTGCCAGCAGTTTAGGGGGACAGGACTACGAGCAGTACTTC | CASSLGGQDYEQYF
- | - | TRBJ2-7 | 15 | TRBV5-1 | TGCGCCAGCAGCTTGGAGCTGGGTGAGGCCTACGAGCAGTACTTC | CASSLELGEAYEQYF
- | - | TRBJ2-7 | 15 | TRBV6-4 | TGTGCCAGCAGATTAAAGACAGGTCCGGACTACGAGCAGTACTTC | CASRLKTGPDYEQYF
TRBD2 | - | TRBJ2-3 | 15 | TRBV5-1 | TGCGCCAGCAGCGCAGGACTAGTAAAATCAGATACGCAGTATTTT | CASSAGLVKSDTQYF
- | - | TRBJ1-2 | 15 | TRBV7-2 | TGTGCCAGCAGCAATTGGGTGACTGAATGGAGGGGCTACACCTTC | CASSNWVTEWRGYTF
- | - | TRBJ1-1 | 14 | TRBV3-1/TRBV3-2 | TGTGCCAGCAGCCCTGCCGGGGTGAACACTGAAGCTTTCTTT | CASSPAGVNTEAFF
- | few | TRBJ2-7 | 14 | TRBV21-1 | TGTGCCAGCAGCCGCAGCGGGTATCAGAACGAGCAGTACTTC | CASSRSGYQNEQYF
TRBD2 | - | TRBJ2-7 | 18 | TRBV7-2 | TGTGCCAGCAGCTTAGCGGCAACTAGCGGGGGGAGCTCCTACGAGCAGTACTTC | CASSLAATSGGSSYEQYF
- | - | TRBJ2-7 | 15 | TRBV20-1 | TGCAGTGCTAGTCTTCGTCAGGTGAGCTCCTACGAGCAGTACTTC | CSASLRQVSSYEQYF
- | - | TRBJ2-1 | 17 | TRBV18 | TGTGCCAGCTCACCACCGAACCTACGGGGCTCCTACAATGAGCAGTTCTTC | CASSPPNLRGSYNEQFF
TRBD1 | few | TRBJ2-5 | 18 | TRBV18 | TGTGCCAGCTCCCGTAGCGACCTGACCGGGACAGGGTCAGAGACCCAGTACTTC | CASSRSDLTGTGSETQYF
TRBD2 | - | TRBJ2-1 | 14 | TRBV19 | TGTGCCAGTACCACCCAGGCGGGAGCTCCTGAGCAGTTCTTC | CASTTQAGAPEQFF
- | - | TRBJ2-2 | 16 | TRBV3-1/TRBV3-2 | TGTGCCAGCAGGGACCCGGAGGGGATTGGCACCGGGGAGCTGTTTTTT | CASRDPEGIGTGELFF
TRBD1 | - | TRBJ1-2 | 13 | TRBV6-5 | TGTGCCAGCGCAAGACAGGGGGCACGGGGCTACACCTTC | CASARQGARGYTF
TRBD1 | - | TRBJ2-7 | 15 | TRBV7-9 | TGTGCCAGCAGCTCAGCCGACAGGGGGCTGGACGAGCAGTACTTC | CASSSADRGLDEQYF
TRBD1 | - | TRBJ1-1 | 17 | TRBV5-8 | TGTGCCAGCAGCTTGGGGTCAACGACAGGGAGATACACTGAAGCTTTCTTT | CASSLGSTTGRYTEAFF